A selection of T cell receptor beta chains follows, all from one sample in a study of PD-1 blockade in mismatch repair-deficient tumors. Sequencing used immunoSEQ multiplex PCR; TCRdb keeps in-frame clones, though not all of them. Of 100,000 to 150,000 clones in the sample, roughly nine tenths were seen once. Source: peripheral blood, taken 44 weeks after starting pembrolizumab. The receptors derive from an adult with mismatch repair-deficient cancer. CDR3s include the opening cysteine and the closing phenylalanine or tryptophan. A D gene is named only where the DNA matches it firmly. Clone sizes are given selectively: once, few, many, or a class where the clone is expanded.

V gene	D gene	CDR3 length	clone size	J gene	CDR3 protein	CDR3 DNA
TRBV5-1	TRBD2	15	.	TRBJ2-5	CASSLLAGSSETQYF	TGCGCCAGCAGCTTGCTAGCGGGAAGTAGTGAGACCCAGTACTTC
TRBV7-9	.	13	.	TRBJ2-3	CASSSRGGDTQYF	TGTGCCAGCAGCTCCCGTGGAGGAGATACGCAGTATTTT
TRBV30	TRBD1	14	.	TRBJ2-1	CAWTDRDSYNEQFF	TGTGCCTGGACCGACAGGGACTCCTACAATGAGCAGTTCTTC
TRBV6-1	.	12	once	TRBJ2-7	CASTYGSNEQYF	TGTGCCAGCACCTATGGCAGTAACGAGCAGTACTTC
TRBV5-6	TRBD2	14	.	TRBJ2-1	CASSSGLAGTREFF	TGTGCCAGCAGTTCGGGACTAGCGGGCACTCGAGAGTTCTTC
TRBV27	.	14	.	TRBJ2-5	CASSSDYRRETQYF	TGTGCCAGCAGTTCTGACTACCGCAGGGAGACCCAGTACTTC
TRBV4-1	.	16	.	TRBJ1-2	CASSRQEARTNYGYTF	TGCGCCAGCAGCCGCCAAGAAGCCAGAACTAACTATGGCTACACCTTC
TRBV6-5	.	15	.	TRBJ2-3	CASSYTGTSTDTQYF	TGTGCCAGCAGTTACACCGGGACTAGCACAGATACGCAGTATTTT
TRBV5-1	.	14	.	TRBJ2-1	CASSFRGSGDEQFF	TGCGCCAGCAGCTTTAGGGGGTCCGGAGATGAGCAGTTCTTC
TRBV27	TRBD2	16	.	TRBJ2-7	CASSFTLGLAGYEQYF	TGTGCCAGCAGTTTTACCTTAGGACTAGCGGGTTACGAGCAGTACTTC
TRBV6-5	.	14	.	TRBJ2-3	CASRGTLGPDTQYF	TGTGCCAGCAGAGGGACCCTCGGCCCAGATACGCAGTATTTT
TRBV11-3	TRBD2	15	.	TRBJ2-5	CASSRFSGGQETQYF	TGTGCCAGCAGCCGGTTTAGCGGGGGGCAAGAGACCCAGTACTTC
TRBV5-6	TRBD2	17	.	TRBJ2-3	CASSWTSGRVSTDTQYF	TGTGCCAGCAGCTGGACTAGCGGGAGGGTAAGCACAGATACGCAGTATTTT
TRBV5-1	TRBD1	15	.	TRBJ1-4	CASSPGQGSNEKLFF	TGCGCCAGCAGCCCAGGACAGGGTTCTAATGAAAAACTGTTTTTT
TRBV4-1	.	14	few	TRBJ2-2	CASSQGTYTGELFF	TGCGCCAGCAGCCAGGGGACATACACCGGGGAGCTGTTTTTT
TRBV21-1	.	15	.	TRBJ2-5	CASSTGTATKETQYF	TGTGCCAGCAGCACCGGGACAGCAACTAAAGAGACCCAGTACTTC
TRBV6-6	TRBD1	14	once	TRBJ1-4	CASSSRTGSEKLFF	TGTGCCAGCAGCTCGAGGACAGGGTCCGAAAAACTGTTTTTT
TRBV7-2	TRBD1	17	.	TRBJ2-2	CASSPRIGTGSTGELFF	TGTGCCAGCAGCCCTCGCATCGGGACAGGGAGCACCGGGGAGCTGTTTTTT
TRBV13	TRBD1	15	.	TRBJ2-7	CASSPGQGLSYEQYF	TGTGCCAGCAGCCCTGGACAGGGGTTGTCCTACGAGCAGTACTTC
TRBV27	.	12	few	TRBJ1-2	CASSSRGGGYTF	TGTGCCAGCAGTTCCCGCGGCGGTGGCTACACCTTC
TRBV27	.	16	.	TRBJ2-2	CASSVGGTVRTGELFF	TGTGCCAGCAGTGTAGGGGGGACAGTGAGGACCGGGGAGCTGTTTTTT
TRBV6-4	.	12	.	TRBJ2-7	CASSNTDYEQYF	TGTGCCAGCAGTAACACAGACTACGAGCAGTACTTC
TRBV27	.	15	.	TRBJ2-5	CASSLSPRPQETQYF	TGTGCCAGCAGTTTATCTCCCAGGCCCCAAGAGACCCAGTACTTC
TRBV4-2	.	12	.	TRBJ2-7	CASGRDFHEQYF	TGTGCCAGCGGCCGGGACTTCCACGAGCAGTACTTC
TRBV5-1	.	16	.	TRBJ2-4	CASSLAAGGTGNIQYF	TGCGCCAGCAGCTTGGCCGCAGGGGGGACGGGAAACATTCAGTACTTC
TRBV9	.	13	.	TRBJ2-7	CASSVSATREQYF	TGTGCCAGCAGCGTAAGCGCGACTAGAGAGCAGTACTTC
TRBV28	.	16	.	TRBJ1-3	CASSLWTDGSGNTIYF	TGTGCCAGCAGTTTGTGGACAGACGGCTCTGGAAACACCATATATTTT
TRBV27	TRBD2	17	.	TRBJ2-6	CASSFEASGTGANVLTF	TGTGCCAGCAGTTTTGAGGCTAGCGGAACTGGGGCCAACGTCCTGACTTTC
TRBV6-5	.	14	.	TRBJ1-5	CASRETGPGQPQHF	TGTGCCAGCAGGGAAACAGGGCCTGGTCAGCCCCAGCATTTT
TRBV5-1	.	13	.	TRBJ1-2	CASSWGVGYGYTF	TGCGCCAGCAGCTGGGGAGTTGGTTATGGCTACACCTTC
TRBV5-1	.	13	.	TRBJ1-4	CASGPGEGEKLFF	TGCGCCAGCGGACCAGGGGAAGGGGAAAAACTGTTTTTT
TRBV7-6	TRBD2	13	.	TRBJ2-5	CASSLSGEETQYF	TGTGCCAGCAGCCTGAGCGGGGAAGAGACCCAGTACTTC
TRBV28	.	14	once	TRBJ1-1	CASSLGGFHTEAFF	TGTGCCAGCAGTTTGGGGGGATTCCACACTGAAGCTTTCTTT
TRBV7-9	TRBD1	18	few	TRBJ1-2	CASSLSTPDRRRTYGYTF	TGTGCCAGCAGCTTATCAACCCCGGACAGGCGGCGAACCTATGGCTACACCTTC
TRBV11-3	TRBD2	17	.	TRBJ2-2	CASSLGGLAVNTGELFF	TGTGCCAGCAGCTTAGGCGGACTAGCGGTAAACACCGGGGAGCTGTTTTTT
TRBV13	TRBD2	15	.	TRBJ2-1	CASSLQGLPGNEQFF	TGTGCCAGCAGCTTACAGGGACTACCGGGGAATGAGCAGTTCTTC
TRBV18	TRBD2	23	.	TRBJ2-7	CASSSRSGPGTSGSWMSWYEQYF	TGTGCCAGCTCATCCCGTTCCGGCCCCGGGACTAGCGGGAGTTGGATGAGTTGGTACGAGCAGTACTTC
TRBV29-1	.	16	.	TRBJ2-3	CSVEITGLDQTDTQYF	TGCAGCGTTGAAATCACTGGTTTAGATCAGACAGATACGCAGTATTTT
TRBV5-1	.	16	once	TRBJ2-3	CASSLGASRTTDTQYF	TGCGCCAGCAGCTTGGGGGCTAGCCGCACCACAGATACGCAGTATTTT
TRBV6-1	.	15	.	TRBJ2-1	CASSEGDWTYNEQFF	TGTGCCAGCAGTGAAGGGGACTGGACTTACAATGAGCAGTTCTTC
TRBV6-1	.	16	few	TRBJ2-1	CASSEGGGSAYNEQFF	TGTGCCAGCAGTGAAGGAGGGGGGAGCGCGTACAATGAGCAGTTCTTC
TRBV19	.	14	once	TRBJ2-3	CASSIAGPTDTQYF	TGTGCCAGTAGTATTGCCGGACCCACAGATACGCAGTATTTT